This TCR beta chain appears in the sequencing data of a study of T cells in localized non-small cell lung cancer. Study-level findings and limits: Adjacent lung was found to contain a median approximately 60 of the top 100 tumor clones. Blood T cell density predicted longer survival; adjacent-lung clonality, shorter.

This table comes from immunoSEQ multiplex PCR, and its TCRdb copy is limited to in-frame clones, with some not included. Altogether fewer than 7,000 clones are present, 35% being singletons, with the ten largest covering 8.2%. CDR3 size: 14 residues. V was cut by 7 bases and J by 1 base, with 11 bases left in between. Germline CDR1 is SNHLY and CDR2 is FYNNEI. Concerning this clone: Its antigen is not known.

The rearrangement joins TRBV2 to TRBJ1-3; no firm D call. This clonotype originated in a male donor older than 55 with stage I squamous cell lung carcinoma. The specimen comprised lung tumor tissue, sampled before any cancer treatment. In DNA form, the CDR3 reads TGTGCCAGCACTCGGGGAAGATCTGGAAACACCATATATTTT. This translates into CASTRGRSGNTIYF. Full variable domain (remainder filled in from reference TRBV2 and TRBJ1-3): EPEVTQTPSHQVTQMGQEVILRCVPISNHLYFYWYRQILGQKVEFLVSFYNNEISEKSEIFDDQFSVERPDGSNFTLKIRSTKLEDSAMYFCASTRGRSGNTIYFGEGSWLTVV.